Shown below are 20 T cell receptor beta chains from a single sample sequenced in a study of shared clonotypes between healthy human individuals. Method: immunoSEQ multiplex PCR; TCRdb's copy keeps in-frame clones and lacks some. The repertoire has over 1.4 million clones, around 97% of them found once; the top ten carry 0.95% to 1.5%. The sequenced sample consisted of naive CD4+ T cells sorted from blood. This sample's subset: CD45RA+ positively selected. Source of these receptors: a man aged 25-45 years in good health.

The chain is built from TRBV7-9 and TRBJ2-7, with 9 bases matching TRBD2. CDR1 and CDR2 from the germline V gene are SEHNR and FQNEAQ (reference sequence). The ends lost 3 bases at V and 5 bases at J; junction bases unmatched: 11. CDR3 length equals 16 residues. The CDR3 nucleotides are TGTGCCAGCAGCTTGTCTCTCGCGGGAGGGAGCGACGAGCAGTACTTC. It translates to CASSLSLAGGSDEQYF.

V is TRBV7-9 and J is TRBJ2-5; 8 bases are a match to TRBD1. The CDR3 sequence is 17 residues long. CDR1 is SEHNR and CDR2 is FQNEAQ in the germline V gene (reference sequence). The V gene end was trimmed by 2 bases and the J gene end by 1 base; junction bases not matched to a gene: 9. In DNA, the CDR3 is TGTGCCAGCAGCTTACCGGGAACAGGGGGACGCCAAGAGACCCAGTACTTC. It is translated as CASSLPGTGGRQETQYF.

The chain links TRBV11-3 to TRBJ2-7; unclear D gene. Between the trimmed V and J ends, which lost 3 bases and 4 bases, there was a span of 10 bases. Germline V gene sequence: CDR1 SGHNT, CDR2 YENEEA. The CDR3 is 13 residues long. This CDR3 is CASSFDTSYEQYF. CDR3 nucleotide sequence: TGTGCCAGCAGCTTCGATACAAGTTACGAGCAGTACTTC.

This chain uses TRBV5-1 with TRBJ2-5; D gene unclear. This CDR3 region has 15 residues. Germline V gene sequence: CDR1 SGHRS, CDR2 YFSETQ. V was clipped by 0 bases and J by 5 bases, with 14 bases between them. The CDR3 is CASSLGVTGWETQYF. The CDR3 coding sequence is TGCGCCAGCAGCTTGGGCGTTACCGGCTGGGAGACCCAGTACTTC.

V is TRBV28 and J is TRBJ2-3, with 7 positions matching TRBD2. From germline, CDR1 is MDHEN and CDR2 SYDVKM. CDR3 size: 17 residues. V dropped 4 bases and J dropped 0; count of bases not matched to a gene: 10. The CDR3 region is CASSSRASGYSTDTQYF. In DNA form, the CDR3 reads TGTGCCAGCAGTTCCCGGGCTAGCGGCTATAGCACAGATACGCAGTATTTT.

The rearrangement links TRBV7-6 to TRBJ2-2; D tentatively reads TRBD1 or TRBD2 (5 bases each). The CDR3 is made up of 16 amino acids. The germline CDR1 and CDR2 sequences are SGHVS and FNYEAQ. Trimming cost V 3 bases and J 4 bases, with 15 bases left between them. The CDR3 is CASSLGVGRGTGELFF. CDR3 DNA: TGTGCCAGCAGCTTGGGGGTGGGGCGCGGCACCGGGGAGCTGTTTTTT.

The J gene is TRBJ2-1, the V gene TRBV4-3; the match to TRBD2 covers 13 bases. CDR1 and CDR2 from the germline V gene are LGHNA and YSLEER. The CDR3 is 17 amino acids. With 0 bases clipped from V and 8 bases from J, the junction kept 7 bases outside the gene matches. The CDR3 DNA follows: TGCGCCAGCAGCCAAGAAAGGACTAGCGGGAGTAACGATGAGCAGTTCTTC. Translated, it gives CASSQERTSGSNDEQFF.

The chain combines TRBV2 with TRBJ2-7, with 8 bases identical to TRBD1. This CDR3 is 13 amino acids long. V lost 1 base and J lost 5; bases outside the gene matches: 1. From germline, CDR1 is SNHLY and CDR2 FYNNEI. CDR3 amino acids: CASSEETGDEQYF. The CDR3 nucleotides read TGTGCCAGCAGTGAAGAGACAGGGGACGAGCAGTACTTC.

The V call is TRBV5-6, the J call TRBJ2-1; possible D gene TRBD1, 6 bases. This CDR3 region has 13 residues. Trimming shortened V by 0 bases and J by 8 bases, and 9 bases separated the two germline ends. The germline V gene has CDR1 SGHDT and CDR2 YYEEEE. The CDR3 DNA is TGTGCCAGCAGCTTGGATGGGGGCTATGAGCAGTTCTTC. Amino acid sequence: CASSLDGGYEQFF.

This clone was seen a few times. The rearrangement links TRBV27 to TRBJ1-5, with D possibly matching TRBD1 (5 bases). Germline assignment: CDR1 MNHEY and CDR2 SMNVEV (reference sequence). V shed 3 bases and J shed 9 bases, with 12 bases lying between them. The CDR3 length is 13 residues. This CDR3 reads CASSLTPQVPQHF. The DNA of the CDR3 is TGTGCCAGCAGTTTGACGCCACAGGTGCCCCAGCATTTT.

Of note for this clone: This specimen includes other DNA sequences encoding the same CDR3. The V call is TRBV28, the J call TRBJ2-1, with TRBD1 as a possible D gene (5 bases). Germline V gene sequence: CDR1 MDHEN, CDR2 SYDVKM. The CDR3 has 13 amino acids. V was clipped by 6 bases and J by 4 bases, with 10 bases between them. Here the CDR3 reads CASRGQGYNEQFF. The DNA for the CDR3 is TGTGCCAGCAGGGGCCAGGGTTACAATGAGCAGTTCTTC.

The chain couples TRBV7-2 to TRBJ1-5; no clear D. V was cut by 4 bases and J by 0 bases, with 13 bases left in between. Germline V gene lookup returns CDR1 SGHTA and CDR2 FQGNSA. The CDR3 runs to 16 residues. The chain's CDR3 is CASSSRRAVSNQPQHF. In nucleotides, the CDR3 is TGTGCCAGCAGCTCACGGAGGGCGGTTAGCAATCAGCCCCAGCATTTT.

The genes are TRBV11-2 and TRBJ2-1; perhaps TRBD1 as D (6 bases). The CDR3 covers 12 residues. CDR1 SGHAT and CDR2 FQNNGV come from the germline V gene. V was clipped by 1 base and J by 10 bases, with 8 bases between them. The CDR3 here is CASSLVGQEQFF. For the CDR3, the DNA is TGTGCCAGCAGCTTAGTCGGACAGGAGCAGTTCTTC.

The chain is built from TRBV7-2 and TRBJ1-1; 7 bases align to TRBD1. This CDR3 spans 14 amino acids. Germline lookup yields CDR1 SGHTA and CDR2 FQGNSA. Unmatched junction bases numbered 8, after V lost 5 bases and J lost 5 bases. The CDR3 DNA is TGTGCCAGCAGCCGAAACAGGGGTGGAACTGAAGCTTTCTTT. As protein: CASSRNRGGTEAFF.

This chain connects TRBV11-2 to TRBJ1-2; TRBD1 might be the D (5 bases). Germline V lookup: CDR1 SGHAT, CDR2 FQNNGV. This CDR3 region has 15 residues. V shed 3 bases and J shed 4 bases, with 15 bases lying between them. DNA for the CDR3: TGTGCCAGCAGCTTTTACGACAGTATGGGCTATGGCTACACCTTC. Protein sequence: CASSFYDSMGYGYTF.

About this clone: The limits of the CDR3 on the DNA are not certain, so only TCRdb's listed CDR3 is given. The rearrangement joins TRBV29-1 to TRBJ2-5. Ends included, the CDR3 has 12 residues. The germline CDR1 and CDR2 sequences are SQVTM and ANQGSEA. This CDR3 reads CSVAKGSQEEYF.

The chain uses TRBV18 and TRBJ2-7, with 9 bases identical to TRBD1. The CDR3 extends over 15 amino acids. V trimming: 3 bases; J trimming: 6 bases; junction bases outside the gene matches: 9. The germline CDR1 and CDR2 sequences are KGHSH and LQKENI. CDR3 amino acids: CASSPRDRASPEQYF. The DNA of the CDR3 is TGTGCCAGCTCACCCCGGGACAGGGCTAGTCCCGAGCAGTACTTC.

The CDR3 nucleotides read TGTGCCAGCAGCCCCGCCCCCGGGACAGGATATTCACCCCTCCACTTT. This translates into CASSPAPGTGYSPLHF. The V and J genes are TRBV5-6 and TRBJ1-6, with TRBD1 identical over 8 bases. This CDR3 contains 16 residues. Germline trimming cut 4 bases from V and 8 bases from J; bases unmatched to any gene: 11. Germline V lookup: CDR1 SGHDT, CDR2 YYEEEE.

Only one count was recorded for this clone. The V call is TRBV7-2, the J call TRBJ1-2; no reliable D call. From germline, CDR1 is SGHTA and CDR2 FQGNSA. V was pared by 5 bases and J by 4 bases, with 17 bases between. The CDR3 runs to 15 residues. CDR3 region: CASSRGSSTLYGYTF. CDR3 nucleotide sequence: TGTGCCAGCAGCCGCGGCTCCTCCACTCTCTATGGCTACACCTTC.

The CDR3 DNA reads TGTGCCAGCAGCTCCCTTCGGCAGACCGAGCAGTTCTTC. Translated, it gives CASSSLRQTEQFF. The chain carries TRBV7-2 and TRBJ2-1; D gene uncertain. The CDR3 length is 13 residues. The V gene lost 4 bases and the J gene lost 10 bases, with 14 bases spanning the gap. Germline assignment: CDR1 SGHTA and CDR2 FQGNSA.